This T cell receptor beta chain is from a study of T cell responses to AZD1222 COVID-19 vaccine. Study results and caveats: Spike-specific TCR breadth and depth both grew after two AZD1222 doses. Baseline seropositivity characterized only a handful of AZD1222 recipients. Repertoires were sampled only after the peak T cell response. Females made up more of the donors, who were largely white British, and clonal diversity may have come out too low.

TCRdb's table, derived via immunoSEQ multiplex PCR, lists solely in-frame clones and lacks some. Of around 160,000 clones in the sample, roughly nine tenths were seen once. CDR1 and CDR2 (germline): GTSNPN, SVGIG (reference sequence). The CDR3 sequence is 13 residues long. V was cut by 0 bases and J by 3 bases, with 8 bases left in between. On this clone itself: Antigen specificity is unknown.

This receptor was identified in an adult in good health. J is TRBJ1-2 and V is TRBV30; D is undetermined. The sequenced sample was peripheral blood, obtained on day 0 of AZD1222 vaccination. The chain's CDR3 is CAWSVQLYYGYTF. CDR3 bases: TGTGCCTGGAGTGTACAATTGTACTATGGCTACACCTTC.